Each of the 14 T cell receptor beta chains below was sequenced from the same sample in a study of T cell changes during pregnancy in multiple sclerosis. TCRdb's table, derived via immunoSEQ multiplex PCR, lists solely in-frame clones and lacks some. Here the sample spans about 80,000 clones, about 90% being singletons. The source material was peripheral blood, sampled before pregnancy. The receptors were sampled from a female donor with multiple sclerosis, enrolled in a pregnancy study.

This chain uses TRBV6-6 with TRBJ1-1, with 7 bases identical to TRBD1. The V segment lost 6 bases and the J segment 1 base; nucleotides outside the gene matches: 11. Germline-derived CDR1 and CDR2 are MNHNY and SVGAGI (reference sequence). The CDR3 is made up of 16 amino acids. CDR3 sequence: CASRQTTGLGNTEAFF. The CDR3 bases are TGTGCCAGCAGGCAAACGACAGGGTTGGGGAACACTGAAGCTTTCTTT.

This rearrangement joins TRBV7-8 to TRBJ2-2; 13 nucleotides agree with TRBD2. The germline V gene encodes CDR1 SGHVS and CDR2 FQNEAQ. V dropped 5 bases and J dropped 1; count of bases not matched to a gene: 4. CDR3 length: 17 amino acids. The CDR3 DNA sequence: TGTGCCAGCAGCAGGGGGACTAGCGGGATGAACACCGGGGAGCTGTTTTTT. This translates into CASSRGTSGMNTGELFF. Full variable domain (remainder filled in from reference TRBV7-8 and TRBJ2-2): GAGVSQSPRYKVAKRGQDVALRCDPISGHVSLFWYQQALGQGPEFLTYFQNEAQLDKSGLPSDRFFAERPEGSVSTLKIQRTQQEDSAVYLCASSRGTSGMNTGELFFGEGSRLTVL.

The chain uses TRBV28 and TRBJ2-7; 8 nucleotides line up with TRBD1. Germline V gene data show CDR1 as MDHEN and CDR2 as SYDVKM. J lost 4 bases, V lost 2 bases, and 7 bases had no gene match. The CDR3 runs 15 residues. This chain's CDR3 is CASSLVPGGSYEQYF. CDR3 sequence (DNA): TGTGCCAGCAGTTTAGTTCCAGGGGGCAGTTACGAGCAGTACTTC.

The chain carries TRBV11-2 and TRBJ2-1; maybe TRBD1 (6 bases). CDR1 and CDR2 from the germline V gene are SGHAT and FQNNGV. Trimming took 5 bases from V and 7 from J, leaving 21 bases between them. The CDR3 length is 16 residues. The CDR3 DNA is TGTGCCAGCAGCGCGACCCCACAGGGTGAACCTAATGAGCAGTTCTTC. It translates to CASSATPQGEPNEQFF.

This chain joins TRBV7-8 and TRBJ2-2; tentative D call: TRBD1 (5 bases). Trimming shortened V by 5 bases and J by 4 bases, and 17 bases separated the two germline ends. The CDR3 runs 16 residues. CDR1 is SGHVS and CDR2 is FQNEAQ in the germline V gene. CDR3: CASSQGAALATGELFF. The CDR3 DNA follows: TGTGCCAGCAGCCAAGGGGCAGCGCTCGCCACCGGGGAGCTGTTTTTT.

For the CDR3, the DNA is TGTGCCAGCAGTGTGGGGCTCCACAATGAGCAGTTCTTC. Its protein is CASSVGLHNEQFF. The chain employs TRBV2 and TRBJ2-1; D perhaps matches TRBD1 (5 bases). Trimming pared 4 bases from V and 5 bases from J, leaving 9 bases between. This CDR3 is 13 amino acids long. The germline V gene has CDR1 SNHLY and CDR2 FYNNEI.

The rearrangement joins TRBV7-2 to TRBJ1-1, with TRBD1 matching over 7 bases. With 3 bases clipped from V and 7 bases from J, the junction kept 11 bases outside the gene matches. CDR1 is SGHTA and CDR2 is FQGNSA in the germline V gene. There are 15 residues in the CDR3. Here the CDR3 DNA reads TGTGCCAGCAGCTTGGGCAGGCGTCAGGGGGGTGAAGCTTTCTTT. This codes for CASSLGRRQGGEAFF.

This chain uses TRBV9 with TRBJ2-1; TRBD2 aligns across 8 bases. Germline trimming cut 0 bases from V and 4 bases from J; bases unmatched to any gene: 3. The CDR3 totals 15 residues. Looked up from germline, CDR1 is SGDLS and CDR2 is YYNGEE. In nucleotides, the CDR3 is TGTGCCAGCAGCGTAGCTGGGACTAGATACAATGAGCAGTTCTTC. Amino acids: CASSVAGTRYNEQFF.

The chain carries TRBV6-6 and TRBJ2-3; D perhaps matches TRBD2 (5 bases). The CDR3 covers 14 residues. In germline, CDR1 is MNHNY, CDR2 SVGAGI (reference sequence). V lost 5 bases and J 10 bases, leaving 19 bases between the germline ends. CDR3 loop: CASSRGVRTLSQYF. CDR3 nucleotide sequence: TGTGCCAGCAGTCGGGGTGTGCGGACCCTTTCGCAGTATTTT.

V gene TRBV29-1 combines with J gene TRBJ1-1, with TRBD1 matching 10 bases. The CDR3 covers 17 residues. In germline, CDR1 is SQVTM, CDR2 ANQGSEA. J gave up 0 bases and V 5 bases, and 12 bases lay outside the gene matches. CDR3 in amino acids: CSVPPPDRGPMNTEAFF. In DNA, the CDR3 is TGCAGCGTTCCCCCCCCTGACAGGGGGCCGATGAACACTGAAGCTTTCTTT.

The CDR3 region is CASSPRLTGTNTGELFF. CDR3 in DNA: TGTGCCAGCTCACCACGGCTGACAGGGACGAACACCGGGGAGCTGTTTTTT. The chain combines TRBV18 with TRBJ2-2; 7 bases match TRBD1. Germline V gene data show CDR1 as KGHSH and CDR2 as LQKENI. V dropped 1 base and J dropped 0; count of bases not matched to a gene: 5. The CDR3 spans 17 residues.

This chain links TRBV5-4 with TRBJ2-1; weak D call: TRBD1 (5 bases). Deletions cut 4 bases from V and 6 bases from J, with 14 bases between. The CDR3 runs to 14 residues. Per germline, CDR1 SGHNT and CDR2 YYREEE (reference sequence). The DNA for the CDR3 is TGTGCCAGCAGCACAACCGCTGGGGCCAATGAGCAGTTCTTC. Protein sequence: CASSTTAGANEQFF.

This chain joins TRBV28 and TRBJ2-7; tentatively, D is TRBD2 (7 bases). Trimming removed 1 base at V and 2 bases at J, with 27 bases between. Germline CDR1 MDHEN, CDR2 SYDVKM. This CDR3 is built from 20 residues. The CDR3 protein is CASSLYLIGGEADLTYEQYF. CDR3 sequence (DNA): TGTGCCAGCAGTTTATATCTGATAGGGGGGGAGGCGGACCTTACCTACGAGCAGTACTTC.

The chain recombines TRBV18 with TRBJ1-4; TRBD1 might be the D (5 bases). CDR3 length: 17 residues. Germline V gene data show CDR1 as KGHSH and CDR2 as LQKENI. V lost 4 bases, J lost 0 bases, and 15 bases lay in between. The CDR3 is CASSQGLNPTTNEKLFF. The CDR3 DNA sequence: TGTGCCAGCTCACAGGGACTGAACCCGACAACTAATGAAAAACTGTTTTTT.